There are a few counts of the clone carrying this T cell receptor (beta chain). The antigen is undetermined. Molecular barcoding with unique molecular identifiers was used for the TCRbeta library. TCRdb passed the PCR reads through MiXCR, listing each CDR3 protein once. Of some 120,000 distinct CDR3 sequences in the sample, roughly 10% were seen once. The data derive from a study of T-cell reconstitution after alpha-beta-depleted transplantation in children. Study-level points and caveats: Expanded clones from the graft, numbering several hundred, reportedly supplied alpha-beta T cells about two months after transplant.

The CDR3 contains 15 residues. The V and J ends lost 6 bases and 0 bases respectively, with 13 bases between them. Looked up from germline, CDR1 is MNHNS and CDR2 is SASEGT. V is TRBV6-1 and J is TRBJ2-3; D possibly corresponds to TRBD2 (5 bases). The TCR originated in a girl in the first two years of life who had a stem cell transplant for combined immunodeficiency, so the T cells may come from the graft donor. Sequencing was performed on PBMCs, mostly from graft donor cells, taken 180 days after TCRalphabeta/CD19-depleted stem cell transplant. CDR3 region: CASSLAWTSTDTQYF. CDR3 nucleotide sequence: TGTGCCAGCAGCCTCGCCTGGACTAGCACAGATACGCAGTATTTT.